This T cell receptor (beta chain) was found in a study of shared clonotypes between healthy human individuals. Repertoires were generated with immunoSEQ multiplex PCR, while TCRdb's copy carries only in-frame clones and drops some. The sample holds about 1.4 million clones; roughly 96% are singletons and the top ten take roughly 1.2%. Trimming removed 1 base from V and 4 bases from J, with 19 bases in between. Germline V gene sequence: CDR1 KGHSH, CDR2 LQKENI. CDR3 length: 17 residues. The sequence came from a man aged 25-45 years in good health. The rearrangement uses TRBV18 and TRBJ1-1; D remains unclear. Input material: naive CD4+ T cells sorted from blood. The sample's subset: CD45RA+ positively selected. CDR3 sequence reads: CASSPRIPGGESTEAFF. The CDR3, as DNA: TGTGCCAGCTCACCACGTATACCAGGCGGTGAGAGCACTGAAGCTTTCTTT.